The 9 T cell receptor beta chains in this list originate from one sample, sequenced in a study of control samples from healthy donors and cancer patients. The protocol was immunoSEQ multiplex PCR, while the TCRdb copy is restricted to in-frame clones and leaves out a portion. This table holds 150,000 to 200,000 clones, 90% found once. Sequencing used blood. The source of these receptors is a woman between 45 and 60 years old in good health.

The CDR3 DNA follows: TGCAGCGTTGCAAACAGGGGGCAGGCAGATACGCAGTATTTT. Amino acids: CSVANRGQADTQYF. The V and J genes are TRBV29-1 and TRBJ2-3, with 9 bases that match TRBD1. The CDR3 contains 14 residues. With V trimmed by 4 bases and J by 4 bases, 6 bases remained unmatched. From germline, CDR1 is SQVTM and CDR2 ANQGSEA.

The rearrangement links TRBV3-1 (or the pseudogene TRBV3-2) to TRBJ1-1; D is undetermined. CDR1 LGHDT and CDR2 YNNKEL come from the germline V gene (reference sequence). With 0 bases removed from V and 5 bases from J, the gap between germline ends came to 10 bases. The CDR3 has 14 residues. The CDR3 here is CASSQDATVTEAFF. CDR3 in DNA: TGTGCCAGCAGCCAAGACGCCACTGTGACTGAAGCTTTCTTT.

The chain has TRBV19 and TRBJ2-1, with 12 bases matching TRBD2. Germline CDR1 is LNHDA and CDR2 is SQIVND (reference sequence). V shed 3 bases and J 7 bases; nucleotides not matched to a gene: 4. The CDR3 is 15 residues long. This CDR3 is CASSMTSGRFNEQFF. The CDR3 DNA reads as TGTGCCAGTAGTATGACTAGCGGGAGATTTAATGAGCAGTTCTTC.

The chain carries TRBV5-1 and TRBJ2-3; D may be TRBD2 (6 bases). This CDR3 comprises 16 residues. The germline gives CDR1 SGHRS, CDR2 YFSETQ. V dropped 4 bases and J dropped 4 bases, with 19 bases sitting between them. The CDR3 nucleotides read TGCGCCAGCAGCCCTCCTAGCGTGGGGGTGGCAGATACGCAGTATTTT. As protein: CASSPPSVGVADTQYF. Full variable domain (missing parts from reference TRBV5-1 and TRBJ2-3): KAGVTQTPRYLIKTRGQQVTLSCSPISGHRSVSWYQQTPGQGLQFLFEYFSETQRNKGNFPGRFSGRQFSNSRSEMNVSTLELGDSALYLCASSPPSVGVADTQYFGPGTRLTVL.

The chain links TRBV5-6 to TRBJ2-7; 7 bases agree with TRBD1. V shed 0 bases and J 3 bases; nucleotides not matched to a gene: 6. Per germline, CDR1 SGHDT and CDR2 YYEEEE. CDR3 length equals 15 residues. The CDR3 loop is CASSLVGQGDYEQYF. DNA for the CDR3: TGTGCCAGCAGCTTGGTTGGTCAGGGGGACTACGAGCAGTACTTC.

This chain joins TRBV2 and TRBJ2-1; D is perhaps TRBD1 or TRBD2 (5 bases each). Trimming shortened V by 9 bases and J by 0 bases, and 15 bases separated the two germline ends. The CDR3 consists of 15 residues. Germline CDR1 SNHLY, CDR2 FYNNEI. As DNA, the CDR3 is TGTGCCAGTATTAGGGACCTTTTCTCCTACAATGAGCAGTTCTTC. This codes for CASIRDLFSYNEQFF. The whole variable domain, remainder taken from reference TRBV2 and TRBJ2-1, is EPEVTQTPSHQVTQMGQEVILRCVPISNHLYFYWYRQILGQKVEFLVSFYNNEISEKSEIFDDQFSVERPDGSNFTLKIRSTKLEDSAMYFCASIRDLFSYNEQFFGPGTRLTVL.

The genes are TRBV19 and TRBJ1-4, with TRBD1 identical over 9 bases. Trimming removed 6 bases from V and 7 bases from J; junction bases left unmatched: 9. Looked up from germline, CDR1 is LNHDA and CDR2 is SQIVND (reference sequence). The CDR3 loop spans 15 amino acids. DNA of the CDR3: TGTGCCAGTAGCACCACAGGGGGCATAAGTGAAAAACTGTTTTTT. Its protein product is CASSTTGGISEKLFF.

The chain employs TRBV6-5 and TRBJ1-1, with D perhaps matching TRBD1 (5 bases). The CDR3 runs to 14 residues. V lost 2 bases and J lost 3, with 10 bases in between. The V gene's germline CDR1 is MNHEY and CDR2 SVGAGI. The CDR3 DNA sequence: TGTGCCAGCAGTTACGGTACCAGGGACACTGAAGCTTTCTTT. Its protein product is CASSYGTRDTEAFF.

This sequence joins TRBV6-2 or TRBV6-3 and TRBJ2-3; D remains unclear. This CDR3 spans 16 amino acids. Germline CDR1 MNHEY, CDR2 SVGEGT. Trimming removed 6 bases at V and 2 bases at J, with 18 bases between. CDR3 bases: TGTGCCAGCAGCCAAAGCTCAGACGGGCACACAGATACGCAGTATTTT. It yields the protein CASSQSSDGHTDTQYF.